Following are 3 T cell receptor beta chains from one sample sequenced in a study of breast tumors, draining lymph nodes, adjacent tissues. Samples came from axillary lymph nodes draining the breast cancer. TCRdb recomputed calls from the multiplex PCR reads with MiXCR, one row per CDR3 protein. The data contain some 150,000 distinct CDR3 sequences, about 22% of them singletons. The source material was axillary lymph node tissue. The receptors come from a female donor with breast cancer. Some clones in this sample may be carry-over from other donors' samples.

This clonotype came up many times. The genes are TRBV20-1 and TRBJ2-5, with 9 bases fitting TRBD2. J lost 5 bases, V lost 5 bases, and 18 bases had no gene match. Germline CDR1 and CDR2: DFQATT and SNEGSKA (reference sequence). The CDR3 has 17 residues. Here the CDR3 DNA reads TGCAGTGCTCGCCCCGCTAAGGGAGCGGGAGGTTGGGAGACCCAGTACTTC. Residues: CSARPAKGAGGWETQYF.

This clonotype was observed many times. The chain joins TRBV12-3 or TRBV12-4 to TRBJ2-7, with unresolved D. This CDR3 has 11 residues. V was trimmed by 3 bases and J by 6 bases, leaving 6 bases between them. The DNA of the CDR3 is TGTGCCAGCAGTTTTGGGGTCGAGCAGTACTTC. It specifies CASSFGVEQYF.

This clonotype was observed a few times. V usage is TRBV20-1 and J usage is TRBJ2-1, with D uncertain. CDR3 length equals 14 residues. Trimming pared 7 bases from V and 5 bases from J, leaving 18 bases between. The germline V gene has CDR1 DFQATT and CDR2 SNEGSKA (reference sequence). The CDR3 is CSGTQDALDNEQFF. Written as DNA, the CDR3 is TGCAGTGGGACCCAAGACGCGCTTGACAATGAGCAGTTCTTC.